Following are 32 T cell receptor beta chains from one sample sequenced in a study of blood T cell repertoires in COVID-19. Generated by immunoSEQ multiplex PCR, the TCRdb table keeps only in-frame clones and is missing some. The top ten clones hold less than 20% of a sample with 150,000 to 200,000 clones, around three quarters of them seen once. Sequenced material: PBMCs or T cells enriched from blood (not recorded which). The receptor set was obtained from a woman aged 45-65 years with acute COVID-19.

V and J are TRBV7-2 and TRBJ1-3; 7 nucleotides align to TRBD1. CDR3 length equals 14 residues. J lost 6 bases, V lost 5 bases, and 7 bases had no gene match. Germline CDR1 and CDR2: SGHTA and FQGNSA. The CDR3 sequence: CASSKGGSENTIYF. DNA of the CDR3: TGTGCCAGCAGCAAAGGGGGCTCGGAAAACACCATATATTTT.

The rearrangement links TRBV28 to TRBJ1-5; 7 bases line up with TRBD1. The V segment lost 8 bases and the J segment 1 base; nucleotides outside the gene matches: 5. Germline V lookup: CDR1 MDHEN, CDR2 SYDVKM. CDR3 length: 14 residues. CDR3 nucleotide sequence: TGTGCCAGCGCCTCAGGGGGGAGCAATCAGCCCCAGCATTTT. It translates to CASASGGSNQPQHF.

In DNA, the CDR3 is TGTGCCAGCAGCCCCGAGAGGGGACAGGGGAGGAAACTGTTTTTT. This translates into CASSPERGQGRKLFF. The J gene is TRBJ1-4, the V gene TRBV2; TRBD1 aligns across 10 bases. J lost 11 bases, V lost 6 bases, and 12 bases had no gene match. CDR3 length equals 15 residues. Germline CDR1 and CDR2: SNHLY and FYNNEI.

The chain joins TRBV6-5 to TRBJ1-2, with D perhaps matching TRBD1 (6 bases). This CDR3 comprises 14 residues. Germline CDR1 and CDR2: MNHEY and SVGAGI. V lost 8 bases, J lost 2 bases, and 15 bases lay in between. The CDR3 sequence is CASRGQYSNYGYTF. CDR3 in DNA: TGTGCCAGCCGCGGACAGTATTCCAACTATGGCTACACCTTC.

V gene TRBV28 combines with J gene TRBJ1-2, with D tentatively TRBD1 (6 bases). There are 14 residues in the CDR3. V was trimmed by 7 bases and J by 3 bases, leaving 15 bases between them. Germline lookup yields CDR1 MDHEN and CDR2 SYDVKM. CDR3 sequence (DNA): TGTGCCAGCACCGTGGGGGGGACATACTATGGCTACACCTTC. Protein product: CASTVGGTYYGYTF.

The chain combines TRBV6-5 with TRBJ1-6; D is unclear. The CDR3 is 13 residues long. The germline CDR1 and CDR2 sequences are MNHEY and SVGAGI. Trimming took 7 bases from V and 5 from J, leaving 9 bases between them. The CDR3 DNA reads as TGTGCCAGCACTTCGCGTGATAATTCACCCCTCCACTTT. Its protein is CASTSRDNSPLHF.

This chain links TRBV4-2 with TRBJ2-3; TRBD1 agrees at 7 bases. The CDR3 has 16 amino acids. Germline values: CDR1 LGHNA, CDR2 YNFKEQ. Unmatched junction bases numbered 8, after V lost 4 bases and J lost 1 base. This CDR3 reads CASSRNRGGGTDTQYF. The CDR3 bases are TGTGCCAGCAGCCGGAACAGGGGCGGCGGCACAGATACGCAGTATTTT.

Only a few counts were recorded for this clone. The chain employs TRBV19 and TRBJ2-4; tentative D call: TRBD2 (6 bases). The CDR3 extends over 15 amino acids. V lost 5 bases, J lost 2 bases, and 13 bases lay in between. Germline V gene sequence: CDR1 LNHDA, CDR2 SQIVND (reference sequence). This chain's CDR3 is CASSDPGLTKNIQYF. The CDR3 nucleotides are TGTGCCAGTAGTGACCCGGGACTGACCAAAAACATTCAGTACTTC.

This chain's CDR3 is CASSLAGGAYNEQFF. DNA of the CDR3: TGTGCCAGCAGCTTAGCGGGGGGGGCCTACAATGAGCAGTTCTTC. The chain recombines TRBV7-2 with TRBJ2-1, with 7 positions matching TRBD2. The CDR3 length is 15 residues. Germline CDR1 SGHTA, CDR2 FQGNSA. J lost 2 bases, V lost 0 bases, and 1 base had no gene match. Filled out from reference TRBV7-2 and TRBJ2-1, the complete variable domain reads GAGVSQSPSNKVTEKGKDVELRCDPISGHTALYWYRQSLGQGLEFLIYFQGNSAPDKSGLPSDRFSAERTGGSVSTLTIQRTQQEDSAVYLCASSLAGGAYNEQFFGPGTRLTVL.

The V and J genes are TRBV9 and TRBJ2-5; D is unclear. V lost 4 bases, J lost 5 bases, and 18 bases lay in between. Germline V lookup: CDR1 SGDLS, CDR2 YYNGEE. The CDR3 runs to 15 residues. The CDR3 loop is CASSPTTTPSETQYF. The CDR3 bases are TGTGCCAGCAGCCCGACGACGACACCCTCGGAGACCCAGTACTTC.

This CDR3 is CASGMAGRGLTEAFF. In DNA, the CDR3 is TGTGCTAGTGGCATGGCGGGCAGGGGCCTCACTGAAGCTTTCTTT. The V and J genes are TRBV12-5 and TRBJ1-1; possibly TRBD1 for D (6 bases). CDR3 length: 15 amino acids. CDR1 is LGHNT and CDR2 is FRNRAP in the germline V gene. Deletions cut 6 bases from V and 4 bases from J, with 18 bases between.

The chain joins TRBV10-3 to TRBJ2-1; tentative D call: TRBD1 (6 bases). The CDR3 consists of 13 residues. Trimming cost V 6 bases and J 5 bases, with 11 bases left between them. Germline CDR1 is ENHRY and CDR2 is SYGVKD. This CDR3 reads CAISADSNNEQFF. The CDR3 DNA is TGTGCCATCAGCGCGGACAGTAACAATGAGCAGTTCTTC.

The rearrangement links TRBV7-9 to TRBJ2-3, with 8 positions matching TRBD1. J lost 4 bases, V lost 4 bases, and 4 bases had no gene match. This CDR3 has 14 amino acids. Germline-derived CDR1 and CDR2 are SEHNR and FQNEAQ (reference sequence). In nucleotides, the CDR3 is TGTGCCAGCAGCTCCTCAGGGGGCCCAGATACGCAGTATTTT. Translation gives CASSSSGGPDTQYF.

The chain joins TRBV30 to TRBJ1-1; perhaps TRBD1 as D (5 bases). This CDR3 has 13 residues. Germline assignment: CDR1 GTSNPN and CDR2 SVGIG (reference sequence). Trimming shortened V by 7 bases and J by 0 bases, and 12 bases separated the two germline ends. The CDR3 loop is CASRGKMNTEAFF. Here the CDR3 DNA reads TGTGCCTCCCGGGGGAAAATGAACACTGAAGCTTTCTTT.

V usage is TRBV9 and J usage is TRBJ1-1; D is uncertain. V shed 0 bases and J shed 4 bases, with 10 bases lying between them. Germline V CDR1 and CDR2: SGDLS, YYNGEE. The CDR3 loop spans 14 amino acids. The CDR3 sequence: CASSVGVAGTEAFF. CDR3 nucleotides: TGTGCCAGCAGCGTAGGCGTGGCAGGCACTGAAGCTTTCTTT. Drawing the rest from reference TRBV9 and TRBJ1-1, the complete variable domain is DSGVTQTPKHLITATGQRVTLRCSPRSGDLSVYWYQQSLDQGLQFLIQYYNGEERAKGNILERFSAQQFPDLHSELNLSSLELGDSALYFCASSVGVAGTEAFFGQGTRLTVV.

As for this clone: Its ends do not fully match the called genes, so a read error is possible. In DNA form, the CDR3 reads TGTGCCAGCAGCTACTCACCGGGCTATGGCTACACCTTC. Its translation: CASSYSPGYGYTF. V and J are TRBV6-5 and TRBJ1-2; D uncertain. The CDR3 consists of 13 residues. Germline lookup yields CDR1 MNHEY and CDR2 SVGAGI.

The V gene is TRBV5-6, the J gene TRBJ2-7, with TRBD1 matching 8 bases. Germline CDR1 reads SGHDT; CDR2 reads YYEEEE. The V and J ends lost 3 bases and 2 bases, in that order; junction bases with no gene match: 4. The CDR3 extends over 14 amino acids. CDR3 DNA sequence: TGTGCCAGCAGCTCCCAGGGGGCCACCTACGAGCAGTACGTC. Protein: CASSSQGATYEQYV.

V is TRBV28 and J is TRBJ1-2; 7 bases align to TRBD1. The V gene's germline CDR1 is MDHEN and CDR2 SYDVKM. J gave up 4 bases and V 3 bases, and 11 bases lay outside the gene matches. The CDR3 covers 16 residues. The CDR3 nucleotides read TGTGCCAGCAGTTTTACAGGGGAACTAACTGGCTATGGCTACACCTTC. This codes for CASSFTGELTGYGYTF.

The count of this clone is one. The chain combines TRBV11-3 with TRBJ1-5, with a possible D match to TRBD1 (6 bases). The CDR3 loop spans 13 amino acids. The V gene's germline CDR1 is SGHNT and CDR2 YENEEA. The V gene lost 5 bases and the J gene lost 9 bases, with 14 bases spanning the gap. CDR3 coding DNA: TGTGCCAGCAGCCCAATCGGGGGGCGGCCCCAGCATTTT. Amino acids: CASSPIGGRPQHF.

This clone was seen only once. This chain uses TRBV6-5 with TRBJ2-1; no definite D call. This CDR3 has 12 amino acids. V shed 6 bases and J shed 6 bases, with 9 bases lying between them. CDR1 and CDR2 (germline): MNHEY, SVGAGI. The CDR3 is CASRVSSNEQFF. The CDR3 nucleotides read TGTGCCAGCAGGGTCAGTTCCAATGAGCAGTTCTTC.

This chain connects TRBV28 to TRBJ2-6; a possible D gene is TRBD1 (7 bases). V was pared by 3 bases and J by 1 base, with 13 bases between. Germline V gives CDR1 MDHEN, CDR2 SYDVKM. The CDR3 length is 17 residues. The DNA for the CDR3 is TGTGCCAGCAGTTTTTCCAGGGGGGTGTCTGGGGCCAACGTCCTGACTTTC. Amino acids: CASSFSRGVSGANVLTF.

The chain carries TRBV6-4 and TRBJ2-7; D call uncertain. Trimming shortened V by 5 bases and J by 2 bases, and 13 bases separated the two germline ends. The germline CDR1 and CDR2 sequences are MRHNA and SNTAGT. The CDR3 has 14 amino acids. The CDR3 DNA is TGTGCCAGCAGTTACTATGGGCCCACCTACGAGCAGTACGTC. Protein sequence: CASSYYGPTYEQYV.

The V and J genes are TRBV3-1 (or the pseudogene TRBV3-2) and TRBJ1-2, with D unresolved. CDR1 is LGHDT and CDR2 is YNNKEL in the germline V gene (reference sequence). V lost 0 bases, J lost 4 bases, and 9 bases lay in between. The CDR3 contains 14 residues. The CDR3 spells CASSQDHNGYGYTF. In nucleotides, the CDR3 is TGTGCCAGCAGCCAAGATCATAACGGCTATGGCTACACCTTC.

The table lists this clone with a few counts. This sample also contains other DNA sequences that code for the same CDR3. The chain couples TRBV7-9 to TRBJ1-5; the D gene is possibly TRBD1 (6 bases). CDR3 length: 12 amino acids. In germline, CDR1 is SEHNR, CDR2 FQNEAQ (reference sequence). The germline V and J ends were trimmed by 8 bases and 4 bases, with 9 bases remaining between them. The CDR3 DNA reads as TGTGCCAGCCAAACAGGGAATCAGCCCCAGCATTTT. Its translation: CASQTGNQPQHF.

CDR3 sequence: CASSPKNFAGSNQPQHF. The CDR3, as DNA: TGTGCCAGCAGTCCCAAAAATTTTGCGGGGAGCAATCAGCCCCAGCATTTT. The rearrangement joins TRBV7-8 to TRBJ1-5; D gene uncertain. Germline lookup yields CDR1 SGHVS and CDR2 FQNEAQ. Trimming shortened V by 6 bases and J by 1 base, and 19 bases separated the two germline ends. The CDR3 is 17 residues long.

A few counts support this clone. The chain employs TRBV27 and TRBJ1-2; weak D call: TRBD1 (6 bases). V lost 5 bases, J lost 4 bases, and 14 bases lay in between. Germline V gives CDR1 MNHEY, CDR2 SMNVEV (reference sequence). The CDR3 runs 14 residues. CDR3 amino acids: CASSPRGLLYGYTF. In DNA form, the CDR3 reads TGTGCCAGCAGTCCCAGGGGATTACTCTATGGCTACACCTTC.

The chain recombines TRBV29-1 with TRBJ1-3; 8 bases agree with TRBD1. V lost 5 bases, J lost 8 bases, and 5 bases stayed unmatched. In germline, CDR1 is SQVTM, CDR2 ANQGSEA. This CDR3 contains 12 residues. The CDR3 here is CSVWTGRDTIYF. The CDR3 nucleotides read TGCAGCGTTTGGACAGGGCGAGACACCATATATTTT.

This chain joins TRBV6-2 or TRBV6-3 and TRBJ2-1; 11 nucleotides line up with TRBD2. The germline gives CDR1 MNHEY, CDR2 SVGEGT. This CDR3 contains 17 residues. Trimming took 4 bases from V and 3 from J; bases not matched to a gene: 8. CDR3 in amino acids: CASSSSSGGNIYNEQFF. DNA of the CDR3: TGTGCCAGCAGTTCCTCTAGCGGGGGGAACATCTACAATGAGCAGTTCTTC.

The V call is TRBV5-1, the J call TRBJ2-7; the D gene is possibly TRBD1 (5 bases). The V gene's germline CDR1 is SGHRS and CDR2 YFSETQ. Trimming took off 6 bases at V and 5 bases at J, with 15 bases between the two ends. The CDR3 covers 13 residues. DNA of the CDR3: TGCGCCAGCACTAGGGGCCCGGGTAACGAGCAGTACGTC. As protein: CASTRGPGNEQYV.

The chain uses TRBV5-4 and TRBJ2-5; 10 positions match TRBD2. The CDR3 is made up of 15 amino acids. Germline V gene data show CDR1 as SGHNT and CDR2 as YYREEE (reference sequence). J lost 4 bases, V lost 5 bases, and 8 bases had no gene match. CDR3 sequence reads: CASSGSGGAGETQYF. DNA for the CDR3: TGTGCCAGCAGTGGAAGCGGGGGGGCCGGAGAGACCCAGTACTTC.

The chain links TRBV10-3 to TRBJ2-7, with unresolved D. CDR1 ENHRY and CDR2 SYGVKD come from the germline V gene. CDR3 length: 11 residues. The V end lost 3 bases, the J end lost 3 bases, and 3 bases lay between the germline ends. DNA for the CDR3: TGTGCCATCAGTGACGGCTACGAGCAGTACGTC. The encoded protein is CAISDGYEQYV.

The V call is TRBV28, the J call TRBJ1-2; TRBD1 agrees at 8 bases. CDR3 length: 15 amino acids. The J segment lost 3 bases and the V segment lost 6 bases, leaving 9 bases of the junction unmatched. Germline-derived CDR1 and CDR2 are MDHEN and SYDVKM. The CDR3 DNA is TGTGCCAGCAGATGGTGGGCGGACAGGGACTATGGCTACACCTTC. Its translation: CASRWWADRDYGYTF.